The clone carrying this T cell receptor (beta chain) was counted a few times. Its antigen remains unknown. These data are taken from a study of shared clonotypes between healthy human individuals. Study-level findings and limits: Shared clonotypes: about 5.3% naive CD4, roughly 3.8% naive CD8, about 2.2% memory CD4, 0.4% memory CD8. Clonotypes shared by all four donors outscored non-shared clonotypes in generation probability.

This CDR3 is 14 amino acids long. Trimming took 5 bases from V and 0 from J, leaving 8 bases between them. Germline values: CDR1 ENHRY, CDR2 SYGVKD. Deep was the level at which the assay was run. The table came from immunoSEQ multiplex PCR; TCRdb's copy has only in-frame clones and leaves some out. This table holds some 630,000 clones, 72% found once. Donors, without exception, were Caucasian adults residing in Nashville, Tennessee. This TCR came from a woman aged 25 to 39 in good health. The sequenced material came from memory CD4+ T cells sorted from blood. Subset in this sample: CD45RA-negative fraction. This chain connects TRBV10-3 to TRBJ1-5, with TRBD1 as a possible D gene (6 bases). Here the CDR3 reads CAISTGNSNQPQHF. In DNA form, the CDR3 reads TGTGCCATCAGTACAGGGAATAGCAATCAGCCCCAGCATTTT.